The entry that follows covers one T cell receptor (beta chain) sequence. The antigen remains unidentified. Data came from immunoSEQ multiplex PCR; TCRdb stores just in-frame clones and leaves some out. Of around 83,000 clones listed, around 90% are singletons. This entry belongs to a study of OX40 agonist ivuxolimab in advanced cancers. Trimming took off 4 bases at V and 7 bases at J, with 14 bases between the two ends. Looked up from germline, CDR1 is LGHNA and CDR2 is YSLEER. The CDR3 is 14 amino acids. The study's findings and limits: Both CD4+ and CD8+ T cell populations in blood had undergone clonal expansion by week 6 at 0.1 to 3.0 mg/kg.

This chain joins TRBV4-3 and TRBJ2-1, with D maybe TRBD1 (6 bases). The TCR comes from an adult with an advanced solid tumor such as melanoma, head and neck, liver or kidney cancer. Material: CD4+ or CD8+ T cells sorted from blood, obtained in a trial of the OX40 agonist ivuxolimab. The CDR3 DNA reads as TGCGCCAGCAGCCCAGGGGTAGCGAGTAATGAGCAGTTCTTC. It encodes CASSPGVASNEQFF.